Presented here are 29 T cell receptor beta chains from one specimen sequenced in a study of T cell responses to AZD1222 COVID-19 vaccine. Using immunoSEQ multiplex PCR, the repertoire was profiled, and TCRdb retains in-frame clones only, with some absent. The repertoire consists of 95,000 to 150,000 clones, with roughly nine tenths occurring once and the leading ten covering around 30%. The material sequenced was peripheral blood, taken on day 0 of AZD1222 vaccination. The receptor source for this set is an adult in good health.

The chain joins TRBV6-5 to TRBJ1-2, with D possibly TRBD1 on 6 matching bases. Germline values: CDR1 MNHEY, CDR2 SVGAGI. The length of the CDR3 is 15 residues. V dropped 6 bases and J dropped 6 bases, with 20 bases sitting between them. For the CDR3, the DNA is TGTGCCAGCAGACACGAAGAGGAGGGGGTGAATGGCTACACCTTC. Its protein product is CASRHEEEGVNGYTF.

The CDR3 here is CASSLSGGYGYTF. For the CDR3, the DNA is TGTGCCAGCAGCTTATCGGGGGGCTATGGCTACACCTTC. The chain is built from TRBV7-2 and TRBJ1-2, with D maybe TRBD1 (5 bases). The V gene lost 2 bases and the J gene lost 4 bases, with 8 bases spanning the gap. The length of the CDR3 is 13 residues. The germline gives CDR1 SGHTA, CDR2 FQGNSA.

The genes are TRBV6-5 and TRBJ2-7; 14 bases line up with TRBD2. V trimming: 4 bases; J trimming: 3 bases; junction bases outside the gene matches: 5. The CDR3 sequence is 16 residues long. Germline CDR1 MNHEY, CDR2 SVGAGI. The CDR3 nucleotides are TGTGCCAGCAGTTTTCGACTAGCGGGAGGGCTCTACGAGCAGTACTTC. It codes for CASSFRLAGGLYEQYF.

The chain uses TRBV6-5 and TRBJ2-2, with 7 nucleotides matching TRBD2. Trimming at V came to 6 bases and at J to 4 bases, leaving 8 bases not matched to a gene. The CDR3 extends over 15 amino acids. Germline V gene data show CDR1 as MNHEY and CDR2 as SVGAGI. CDR3 bases: TGTGCCAGCAGGGGGGGGTCAGGGTCCACCGGGGAGCTGTTTTTT. Translation: CASRGGSGSTGELFF.

This chain joins TRBV4-3 and TRBJ2-1; possibly TRBD2 for D (5 bases). The germline V gene has CDR1 LGHNA and CDR2 YSLEER. This CDR3 is 15 amino acids long. With 4 bases removed from V and 6 bases from J, the gap between germline ends came to 16 bases. CDR3 coding DNA: TGCGCCAGCAGCCCGGAGTTGGTCCGGGGCAATGAGCAGTTCTTC. It translates to CASSPELVRGNEQFF.

The rearrangement uses TRBV20-1 and TRBJ2-7; 15 bases match TRBD2. Germline loops: CDR1 DFQATT, CDR2 SNEGSKA (reference sequence). J lost 2 bases, V lost 3 bases, and 2 bases had no gene match. The CDR3 spans 15 residues. The CDR3 is CSASGTSGGPYEQYF. The CDR3 DNA reads as TGCAGTGCTAGTGGGACTAGCGGGGGGCCCTACGAGCAGTACTTC.

Notes on this clone: Other DNA sequences within the sample encode an identical CDR3. The J gene is TRBJ1-6, the V gene TRBV5-4; 10 bases align to TRBD1. This CDR3 is 15 amino acids long. CDR1 and CDR2 (germline): SGHNT, YYREEE (reference sequence). With 3 bases clipped from V and 7 bases from J, the junction kept 4 bases outside the gene matches. The CDR3 nucleotides read TGTGCCAGCAGCTCCGGACAGGGGGGGAATTCACCCCTCCACTTT. Encoded protein: CASSSGQGGNSPLHF.

The chain has TRBV4-3 and TRBJ2-6; no clear D gene. V was shortened by 0 bases and J by 2 bases, with 5 bases between the two germline ends. From germline, CDR1 is LGHNA and CDR2 YSLEER. The CDR3 extends over 15 amino acids. CDR3 sequence: CASSQEHTGANVLTF. The CDR3 DNA follows: TGCGCCAGCAGCCAAGAGCACACTGGGGCCAACGTCCTGACTTTC.

The chain joins TRBV10-3 to TRBJ1-1; 12 bases map to TRBD1. V lost 8 bases and J lost 6; bases outside the gene matches: 10. The CDR3 contains 15 residues. Germline CDR1 is ENHRY and CDR2 is SYGVKD. CDR3 amino acids: CAILEPGQGASEAFF. CDR3 nucleotides: TGTGCCATCTTAGAACCGGGACAGGGGGCCTCTGAAGCTTTCTTT.

The chain has TRBV7-9 and TRBJ1-2, with D unclear. V was cut by 2 bases and J by 5 bases, with 9 bases left in between. The CDR3 runs to 13 residues. Germline CDR1 SEHNR, CDR2 FQNEAQ (reference sequence). This chain's CDR3 is CASSLTGAYGYTF. The CDR3 DNA follows: TGTGCCAGCAGCTTAACGGGCGCTTATGGCTACACCTTC.

The chain uses TRBV5-1 and TRBJ2-3; D may be TRBD1 (6 bases). V was shortened by 0 bases and J by 3 bases, with 11 bases between the two germline ends. CDR3 length equals 15 residues. The V gene's germline CDR1 is SGHRS and CDR2 YFSETQ. The CDR3 nucleotides read TGCGCCAGCAGCTTGGTGGCAGGGGATACAGATACGCAGTATTTT. Its protein product is CASSLVAGDTDTQYF.

The V call is TRBV18, the J call TRBJ2-1; no firm D call. Deletions cut 3 bases from V and 0 bases from J, with 3 bases between. CDR3 size: 13 residues. Germline loops: CDR1 KGHSH, CDR2 LQKENI. CDR3: CASSPPSYNEQFF. CDR3 nucleotides: TGTGCCAGCTCACCCCCCTCCTACAATGAGCAGTTCTTC.

The V gene is TRBV9, the J gene TRBJ2-2; 8 nucleotides match TRBD2. The J segment lost 2 bases and the V segment lost 3 bases, leaving 6 bases of the junction unmatched. The CDR3 consists of 16 residues. CDR1 is SGDLS and CDR2 is YYNGEE in the germline V gene. The CDR3 reads CASSGASGLNTGELFF. DNA of the CDR3: TGTGCCAGCAGCGGGGCTAGCGGGTTAAACACCGGGGAGCTGTTTTTT.

The count of this clone is one. The chain combines TRBV9 with TRBJ2-7, with 8 bases aligning to TRBD1. The CDR3 length is 14 residues. Trimming at V came to 3 bases and at J to 5 bases, leaving 7 bases not matched to a gene. Germline V gene lookup returns CDR1 SGDLS and CDR2 YYNGEE. CDR3 amino acids: CASSGKQGVDEQYF. The CDR3 DNA follows: TGTGCCAGCAGCGGAAAACAGGGGGTAGACGAGCAGTACTTC.

The chain is built from TRBV29-1 and TRBJ2-7; the D call may be TRBD1 or TRBD2 (6 bases each). The germline V and J ends were trimmed by 3 bases and 6 bases, with 18 bases remaining between them. The CDR3 spans 14 residues. Germline V gives CDR1 SQVTM, CDR2 ANQGSEA. CDR3 loop: CSVDRTAGGGEQYF. DNA of the CDR3: TGCAGCGTTGACAGGACCGCTGGAGGGGGCGAGCAGTACTTC.

This chain links TRBV6-1 with TRBJ2-7; perhaps TRBD1 as D (5 bases). This CDR3 spans 13 amino acids. Germline V gene lookup returns CDR1 MNHNS and CDR2 SASEGT. The ends were cut back, 1 base at V and 4 bases at J, with 8 bases in the middle. The CDR3 region has the DNA TGTGCCAGCAGTGAAGTGGCAGGGTACGAGCAGTACTTC. Its translation is CASSEVAGYEQYF.

The chain has TRBV30 and TRBJ1-3, with a weak D call TRBD1 (6 bases). Between the trimmed V and J ends, which lost 1 base and 0 bases, there was a span of 10 bases. The germline CDR1 and CDR2 sequences are GTSNPN and SVGIG (reference sequence). The CDR3 is 15 amino acids. The CDR3 region has the DNA TGTGCCTGGAGTGCCTCAGGGGACTCTGGAAACACCATATATTTT. This gives the protein CAWSASGDSGNTIYF.

The chain employs TRBV29-1 and TRBJ2-1; TRBD1 or TRBD2 may be the D gene (6 bases each). CDR1 is SQVTM and CDR2 is ANQGSEA in the germline V gene. V was cut by 4 bases and J by 9 bases, with 10 bases left in between. The CDR3 runs 11 residues. Here the CDR3 DNA reads TGCAGCGTTGCCAGGGGAGGTGAGCAGTTCTTC. Its translation is CSVARGGEQFF.

CDR3 protein: CASISAAEGLTGELFF. The CDR3, as DNA: TGTGCCAGTATATCGGCCGCCGAGGGACTGACCGGGGAGCTGTTTTTT. The chain recombines TRBV19 with TRBJ2-2; a weak D match, TRBD2 (6 bases). V dropped 7 bases and J dropped 5 bases, with 20 bases sitting between them. Germline V gene lookup returns CDR1 LNHDA and CDR2 SQIVND (reference sequence). This CDR3 is 16 amino acids long.

This chain joins TRBV5-1 and TRBJ2-7; 14 bases are a match to TRBD2. Germline V gives CDR1 SGHRS, CDR2 YFSETQ. CDR3 length: 16 amino acids. V gave up 4 bases and J gave up 4 bases; unmatched junction bases: 7. For the CDR3, the DNA is TGCGCCAGCAGCACCGGGACTAGCGGGAGATGGTACGAGCAGTACTTC. It yields the protein CASSTGTSGRWYEQYF.

This clone was seen a few times. The CDR3 nucleotides are TGTGCCAGCATCCGTCTTGGGGGGCCTTTTAATTCACCCCTCCACTTT. This translates into CASIRLGGPFNSPLHF. V and J are TRBV4-2 and TRBJ1-6, with D tentatively TRBD1 (6 bases). CDR1 LGHNA and CDR2 YNFKEQ come from the germline V gene. This CDR3 comprises 16 residues. Trimming left V 7 bases short and J 6 bases short, with 19 bases between.

The rearrangement links TRBV7-9 to TRBJ2-1; D may be TRBD2 (5 bases). The germline V gene has CDR1 SEHNR and CDR2 FQNEAQ (reference sequence). V dropped 1 base and J dropped 5 bases, with 9 bases sitting between them. The length of the CDR3 is 14 residues. The DNA for the CDR3 is TGTGCCAGCAGCTTAGGAACTAGGAACAATGAGCAGTTCTTC. Its translation is CASSLGTRNNEQFF.

The chain has TRBV27 and TRBJ1-1; TRBD1 is a possible D gene (5 bases). V dropped 2 bases and J dropped 0 bases, with 7 bases sitting between them. Per the germline V gene, CDR1 is MNHEY and CDR2 is SMNVEV (reference sequence). CDR3 size: 14 residues. CDR3 protein: CASSLDSLNTEAFF. CDR3 DNA sequence: TGTGCCAGCAGTTTAGACAGTTTGAACACTGAAGCTTTCTTT.

The chain recombines TRBV7-8 with TRBJ2-1; D remains unclear. V dropped 1 base and J dropped 7 bases, with 5 bases sitting between them. Germline assignment: CDR1 SGHVS and CDR2 FQNEAQ. The CDR3 spans 12 residues. The DNA of the CDR3 is TGTGCCAGCAGCTTAGTATCGAATGAGCAGTTCTTC. Its protein is CASSLVSNEQFF.

This clone was counted between two and nine times. V and J are TRBV5-1 and TRBJ1-2; D is unclear. V was shortened by 0 bases and J by 6 bases, with 12 bases between the two germline ends. Germline loops: CDR1 SGHRS, CDR2 YFSETQ. The CDR3 consists of 14 residues. The CDR3 loop is CASSLERGSNGYTF. CDR3 bases: TGCGCCAGCAGCTTGGAGCGAGGGTCAAATGGCTACACCTTC.

This clone was observed once. The gene calls are TRBV7-6 and TRBJ2-1, with D perhaps TRBD1 (5 bases). From germline, CDR1 is SGHVS and CDR2 FNYEAQ. The CDR3 consists of 14 residues. V was shortened by 2 bases and J by 8 bases, with 13 bases between the two germline ends. The CDR3 loop is CASSLRGSADEQFF. In DNA form, the CDR3 reads TGTGCCAGCAGCTTAAGGGGCTCGGCGGATGAGCAGTTCTTC. The full variable domain, rest sourced from reference TRBV7-6 and TRBJ2-1, is GAGVSQSPRYKVTKRGQDVALRCDPISGHVSLYWYRQALGQGPEFLTYFNYEAQQDKSGLPNDRFSAERPEGSISTLTIQRTEQRDSAMYRCASSLRGSADEQFFGPGTRLTVL.

The chain employs TRBV11-2 and TRBJ1-3; a possible D gene is TRBD1 (5 bases). Trimming cost V 1 base and J 4 bases, with 11 bases left between them. The germline gives CDR1 SGHAT, CDR2 FQNNGV. This CDR3 comprises 15 residues. The CDR3: CASSLAGGSGNTIYF. CDR3 coding DNA: TGTGCCAGCAGCTTAGCGGGGGGGTCGGGAAACACCATATATTTT.

The rearrangement joins TRBV7-9 to TRBJ2-1; no clear D gene. The CDR3 runs 14 residues. The ends were cut back, 5 bases at V and 8 bases at J, with 16 bases in the middle. Per germline, CDR1 SEHNR and CDR2 FQNEAQ (reference sequence). DNA of the CDR3: TGTGCCAGCAGCCCTAGTACGACCTCCGATGAGCAGTTCTTC. It yields the protein CASSPSTTSDEQFF.

As for this clone: An end of the junction does not agree with germline; a read error may underlie this. J is TRBJ2-1 and V is TRBV5-1; maybe TRBD2 (5 bases). The germline V gene has CDR1 SGHRS and CDR2 YFSETQ. The CDR3 extends over 12 amino acids. This CDR3 reads CASSLFGNEQFF. The CDR3 nucleotides are TGCGCCAGCAGCTTGTTCGGGAATGAGCAATTCTTC.